This T cell receptor (beta chain) is from a study of early T cells in non-severe SARS-CoV-2 infection. Overall study findings and caveats: VDJdb matching favored anti-spike CD8 responses, missing private and CD4 specificities.

This clonotype was counted at least ten times. Its matching antigen is unknown. TCRdb analysed the 5' RACE reads with MiXCR anew, one entry per CDR3 protein. This table holds more than 75,000 distinct CDR3 sequences, over 10% found once. Germline V gene data show CDR1 as MNHEY and CDR2 as SVGAGI. CDR3 length equals 13 residues. Trimming took off 6 bases at V and 3 bases at J, with 9 bases between the two ends. This sequence joins TRBV6-5 and TRBJ2-1; D might be TRBD1 (5 bases). Material for sequencing was whole blood. This TCR was recovered from an adult who was a healthcare worker with PCR-confirmed SARS-CoV-2 infection or an uninfected control (not recorded which). CDR3 in amino acids: CASSQGFYNEQFF. In DNA form, the CDR3 reads TGTGCCAGCAGCCAGGGATTCTACAATGAGCAGTTCTTC.